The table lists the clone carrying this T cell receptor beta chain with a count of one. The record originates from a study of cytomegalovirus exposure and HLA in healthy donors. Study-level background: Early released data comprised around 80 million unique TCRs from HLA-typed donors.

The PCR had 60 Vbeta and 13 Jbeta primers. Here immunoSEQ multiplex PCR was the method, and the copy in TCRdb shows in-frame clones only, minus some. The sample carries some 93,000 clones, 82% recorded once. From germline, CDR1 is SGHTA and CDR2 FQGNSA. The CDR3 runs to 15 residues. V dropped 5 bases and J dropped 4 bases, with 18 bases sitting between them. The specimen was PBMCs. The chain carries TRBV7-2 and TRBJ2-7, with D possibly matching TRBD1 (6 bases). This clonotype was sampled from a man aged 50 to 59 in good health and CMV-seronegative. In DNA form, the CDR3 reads TGTGCCAGCAGCGAAACAGGGATCCTACTGTACGAGCAGTACTTC. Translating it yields CASSETGILLYEQYF.